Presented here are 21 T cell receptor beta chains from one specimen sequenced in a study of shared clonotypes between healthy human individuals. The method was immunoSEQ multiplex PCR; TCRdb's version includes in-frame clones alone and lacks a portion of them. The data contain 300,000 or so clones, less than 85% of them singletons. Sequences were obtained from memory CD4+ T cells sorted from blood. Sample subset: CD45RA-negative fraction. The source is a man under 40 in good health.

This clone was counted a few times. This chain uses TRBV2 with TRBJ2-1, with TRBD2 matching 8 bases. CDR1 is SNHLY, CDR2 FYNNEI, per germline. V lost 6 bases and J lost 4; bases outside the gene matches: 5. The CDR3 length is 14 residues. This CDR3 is CASRPTSGYNEQFF. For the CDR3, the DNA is TGTGCCAGCAGGCCTACTAGCGGTTACAATGAGCAGTTCTTC. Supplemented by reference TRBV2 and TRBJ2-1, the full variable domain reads EPEVTQTPSHQVTQMGQEVILRCVPISNHLYFYWYRQILGQKVEFLVSFYNNEISEKSEIFDDQFSVERPDGSNFTLKIRSTKLEDSAMYFCASRPTSGYNEQFFGPGTRLTVL.

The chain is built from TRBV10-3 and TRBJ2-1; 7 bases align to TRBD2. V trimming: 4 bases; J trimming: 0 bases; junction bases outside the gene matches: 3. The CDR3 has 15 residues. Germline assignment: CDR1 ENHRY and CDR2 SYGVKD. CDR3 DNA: TGTGCCATCAGTGGGGGGGGGTCCTCCTACAATGAGCAGTTCTTC. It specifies CAISGGGSSYNEQFF.

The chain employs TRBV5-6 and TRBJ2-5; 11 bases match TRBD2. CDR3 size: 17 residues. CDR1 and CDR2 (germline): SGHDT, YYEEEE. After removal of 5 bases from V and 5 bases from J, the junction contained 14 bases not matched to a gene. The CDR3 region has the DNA TGTGCCAGCAGTTCCACTAGCGGGAGTCAAGGGATGGAGACCCAGTACTTC. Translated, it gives CASSSTSGSQGMETQYF.

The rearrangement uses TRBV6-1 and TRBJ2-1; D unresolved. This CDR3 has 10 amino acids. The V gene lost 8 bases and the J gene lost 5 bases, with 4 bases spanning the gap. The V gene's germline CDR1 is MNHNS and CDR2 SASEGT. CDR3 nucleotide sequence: TGTGCCAGCGCCCACAATGAGCAGTTCTTC. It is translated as CASAHNEQFF.

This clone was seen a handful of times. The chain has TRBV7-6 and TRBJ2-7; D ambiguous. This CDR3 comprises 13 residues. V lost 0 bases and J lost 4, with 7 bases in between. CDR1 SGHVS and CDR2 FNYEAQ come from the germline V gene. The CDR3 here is CASSLASSYEQYF. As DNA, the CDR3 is TGTGCCAGCAGCTTAGCAAGCAGTTACGAGCAGTACTTC.

As DNA, the CDR3 is TGTGCCAGCAGCCCAATTTTTCAGCAGTTCTTC. Encoded protein: CASSPIFQQFF. This chain links TRBV7-2 with TRBJ2-1; D remains unclear. Germline assignment: CDR1 SGHTA and CDR2 FQGNSA. Between the trimmed V and J ends, which lost 5 bases and 11 bases, there was a span of 10 bases. The CDR3 consists of 11 residues.

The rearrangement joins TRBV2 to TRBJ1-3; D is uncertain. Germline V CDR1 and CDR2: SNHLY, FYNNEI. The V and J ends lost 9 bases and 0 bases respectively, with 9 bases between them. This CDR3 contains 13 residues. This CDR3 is CASGSFSGNTIYF. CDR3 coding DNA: TGTGCCAGTGGCTCCTTCTCTGGAAACACCATATATTTT. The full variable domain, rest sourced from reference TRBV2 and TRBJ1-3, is EPEVTQTPSHQVTQMGQEVILRCVPISNHLYFYWYRQILGQKVEFLVSFYNNEISEKSEIFDDQFSVERPDGSNFTLKIRSTKLEDSAMYFCASGSFSGNTIYFGEGSWLTVV.

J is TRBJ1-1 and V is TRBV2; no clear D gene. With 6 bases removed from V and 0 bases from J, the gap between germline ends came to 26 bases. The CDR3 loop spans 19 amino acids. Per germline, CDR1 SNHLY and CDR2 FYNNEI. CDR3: CASSRSRGSLRLMNTEAFF. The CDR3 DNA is TGTGCCAGCAGCCGAAGTCGAGGAAGCCTAAGGTTGATGAACACTGAAGCTTTCTTT. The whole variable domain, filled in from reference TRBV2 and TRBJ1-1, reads EPEVTQTPSHQVTQMGQEVILRCVPISNHLYFYWYRQILGQKVEFLVSFYNNEISEKSEIFDDQFSVERPDGSNFTLKIRSTKLEDSAMYFCASSRSRGSLRLMNTEAFFGQGTRLTVV.

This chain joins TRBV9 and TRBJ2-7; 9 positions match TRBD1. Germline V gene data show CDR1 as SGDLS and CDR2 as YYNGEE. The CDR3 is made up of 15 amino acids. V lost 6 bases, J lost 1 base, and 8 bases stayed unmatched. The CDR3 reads CASTVRDRESYEQYF. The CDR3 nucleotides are TGTGCCAGCACCGTCAGGGACAGGGAATCCTACGAGCAGTACTTC.

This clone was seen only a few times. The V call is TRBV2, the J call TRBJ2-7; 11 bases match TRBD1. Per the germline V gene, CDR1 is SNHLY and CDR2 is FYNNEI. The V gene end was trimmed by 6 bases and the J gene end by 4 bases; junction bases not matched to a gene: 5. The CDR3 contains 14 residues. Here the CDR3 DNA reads TGTGCCAGCAGATACGGACAGGGGGCATACGAGCAGTACTTC. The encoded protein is CASRYGQGAYEQYF.

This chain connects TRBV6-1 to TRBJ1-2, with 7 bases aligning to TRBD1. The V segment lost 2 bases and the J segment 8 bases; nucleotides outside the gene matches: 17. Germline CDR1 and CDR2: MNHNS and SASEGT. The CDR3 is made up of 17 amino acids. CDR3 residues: CASSESPPRTGLGGYTF. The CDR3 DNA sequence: TGTGCCAGCAGTGAATCCCCCCCCCGGACAGGCCTCGGAGGCTACACCTTC.

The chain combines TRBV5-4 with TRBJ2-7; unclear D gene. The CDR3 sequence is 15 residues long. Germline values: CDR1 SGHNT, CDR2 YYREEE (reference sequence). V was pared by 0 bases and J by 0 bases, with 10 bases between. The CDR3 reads CASSLGKGSSYEQYF. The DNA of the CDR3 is TGTGCCAGCAGCTTGGGTAAGGGTAGCTCCTACGAGCAGTACTTC.

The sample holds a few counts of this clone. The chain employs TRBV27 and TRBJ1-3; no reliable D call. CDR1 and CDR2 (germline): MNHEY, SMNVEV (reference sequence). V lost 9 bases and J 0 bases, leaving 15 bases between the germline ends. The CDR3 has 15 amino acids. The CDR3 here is CASQDYPNSGNTIYF. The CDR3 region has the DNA TGTGCCAGTCAGGATTACCCCAACTCTGGAAACACCATATATTTT.

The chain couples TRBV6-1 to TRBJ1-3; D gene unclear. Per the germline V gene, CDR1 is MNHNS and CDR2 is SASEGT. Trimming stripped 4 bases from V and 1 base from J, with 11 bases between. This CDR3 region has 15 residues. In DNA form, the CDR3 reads TGTGCCAGCAGTGTACGGGGTAGTTCTGGAAACACCATATATTTT. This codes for CASSVRGSSGNTIYF.

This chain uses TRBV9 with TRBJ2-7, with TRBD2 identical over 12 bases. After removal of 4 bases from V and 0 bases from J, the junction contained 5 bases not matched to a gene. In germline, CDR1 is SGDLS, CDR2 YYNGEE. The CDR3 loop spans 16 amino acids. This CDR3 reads CASSPRLAGASYEQYF. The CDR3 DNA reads TGTGCCAGCAGCCCTAGACTAGCGGGAGCCTCCTACGAGCAGTACTTC.

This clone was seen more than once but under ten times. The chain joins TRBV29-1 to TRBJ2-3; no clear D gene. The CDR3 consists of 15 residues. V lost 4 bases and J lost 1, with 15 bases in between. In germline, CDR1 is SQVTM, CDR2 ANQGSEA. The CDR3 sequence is CSVVMLRPRTDTQYF. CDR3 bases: TGCAGCGTTGTGATGCTCAGACCCCGCACAGATACGCAGTATTTT.

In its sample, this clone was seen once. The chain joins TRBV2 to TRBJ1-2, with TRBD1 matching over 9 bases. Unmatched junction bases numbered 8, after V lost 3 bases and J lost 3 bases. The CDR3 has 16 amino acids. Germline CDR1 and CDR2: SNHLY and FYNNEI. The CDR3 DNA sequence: TGTGCCAGCAGTGAGCCGCCGGGACAGGGTTACTATGGCTACACCTTC. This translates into CASSEPPGQGYYGYTF. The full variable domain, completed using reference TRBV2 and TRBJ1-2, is EPEVTQTPSHQVTQMGQEVILRCVPISNHLYFYWYRQILGQKVEFLVSFYNNEISEKSEIFDDQFSVERPDGSNFTLKIRSTKLEDSAMYFCASSEPPGQGYYGYTFGSGTRLTVV.

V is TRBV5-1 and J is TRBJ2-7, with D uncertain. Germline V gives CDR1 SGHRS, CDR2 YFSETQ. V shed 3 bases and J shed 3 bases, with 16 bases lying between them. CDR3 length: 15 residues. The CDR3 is CASSSGPRGIYEQYF. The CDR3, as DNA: TGCGCCAGCAGCTCCGGCCCCAGAGGTATCTACGAGCAGTACTTC.

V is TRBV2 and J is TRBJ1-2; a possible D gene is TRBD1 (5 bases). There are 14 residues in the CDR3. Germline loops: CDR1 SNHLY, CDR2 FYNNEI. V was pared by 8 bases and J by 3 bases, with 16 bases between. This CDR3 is CASWETESHYGYTF. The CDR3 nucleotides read TGTGCCAGCTGGGAGACAGAGAGCCACTATGGCTACACCTTC. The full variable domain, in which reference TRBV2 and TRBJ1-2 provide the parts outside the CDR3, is EPEVTQTPSHQVTQMGQEVILRCVPISNHLYFYWYRQILGQKVEFLVSFYNNEISEKSEIFDDQFSVERPDGSNFTLKIRSTKLEDSAMYFCASWETESHYGYTFGSGTRLTVV.

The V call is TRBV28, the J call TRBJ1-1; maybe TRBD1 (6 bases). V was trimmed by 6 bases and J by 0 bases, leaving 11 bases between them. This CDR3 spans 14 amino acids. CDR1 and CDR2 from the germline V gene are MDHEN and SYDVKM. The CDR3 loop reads CASRSTGVNTEAFF. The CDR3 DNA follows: TGTGCCAGCAGGTCGACAGGAGTGAACACTGAAGCTTTCTTT. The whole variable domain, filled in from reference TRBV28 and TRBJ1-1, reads DVKVTQSSRYLVKRTGEKVFLECVQDMDHENMFWYRQDPGLGLRLIYFSYDVKMKEKGDIPEGYSVSREKKERFSLILESASTNQTSMYLCASRSTGVNTEAFFGQGTRLTVV.

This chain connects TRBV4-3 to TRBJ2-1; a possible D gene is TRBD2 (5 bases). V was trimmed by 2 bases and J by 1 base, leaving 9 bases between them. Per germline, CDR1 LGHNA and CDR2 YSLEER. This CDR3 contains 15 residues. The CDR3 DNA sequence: TGCGCCAGCAGCCAAAGGGAGAGATCCTACAATGAGCAGTTCTTC. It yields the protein CASSQRERSYNEQFF.